This TCR beta chain came from a study of blood T cells in healthy people across ages (dated by TCRdb to the mid-2010s). A note on the overall study: In model experiments, roughly one uniquely barcoded TCR beta cDNA molecule per two T cells was captured by template switching. Donors were grouped into four age groups: young (average approximately 15 years), middle-aged (39), aged (around 60) and long-lived (just over 80). Donors of different ages were randomly distributed across sequencing lanes to avoid experimental bias. Two additional independent replicas of 1 million unique cDNA reads from the same blood draw were analyzed for two donors (one aged 18 to 29 and one aged 80 or older). The study measured age-related changes in TCR beta repertoire diversity using deep sequencing normalized with unique cDNA molecular identifiers. General findings and caveats noted by the study authors: There was a strong correlation between observed TCR beta diversity and the percentage of naive T cells measured by flow cytometry. As age increased, observed TCR beta diversity per million T cells dropped in a roughly linear way, and a significant reduction was already evident by age 40. Because donor CMV infection status was unknown, age-related changes in expanded clonotypes were potentially confounded. Estimates of total diversity from one million sequenced T cells were regarded as lower bounds and underestimates. Because profiling used bulk unsorted PBMCs, naive and antigen-experienced compartments could not be compared conclusively. The long-lived group showed more naive CD4+ T cells, fewer expanded clones and increased TCR diversity than the aged group, suggesting age selection.

Libraries came from 5' RACE. TCRdb records Illumina HiSeq 2500 as the sequencer. The second PCR ran for about 7 to 11 cycles and used a J-beta primer mix along with a sample-barcoded 5' primer. Each TCR beta cDNA molecule received a unique molecular identifier from a template-switch 5' adaptor carrying 12 random nucleotides. Each sample yielded at least 2.5 million CDR3-containing paired-end reads. All of the RNA was converted into first-strand cDNA using the Mint cDNA synthesis kit, with a TRBC-specific oligonucleotide serving as the primer. Following uracil-DNA glycosylase treatment, all cDNA underwent a first 18-cycle PCR with the universal primers M1SS and BC2_uni_R. The original pipeline was this. Normalization of each sample was performed by random selection of 1 million high-quality reads, each carrying a distinct molecular identifier. Instead of being binned into consensus sequences, reads with shared molecular identifiers were discarded. MiTCR, set to a Q25 quality threshold and the strictest error-elimination algorithm, was used for CDR3 identification, clonotype clustering and error correction. A nonparametric unseen species model with Euler transformation was used to estimate lower-bound total TCR beta diversity. The public sequencing data were trimmed at Q25 with fastp and processed into clonotypes with MiXCR by TCRdb, which kept only in-frame beta chains. Here each entry gathers all rows of one CDR3 protein and keeps the most common genes and DNA. TCRdb's processing, not the authors', yielded these V and J calls. Across this sample there are fewer than 950,000 distinct CDR3 sequences, with about 53% seen only once. About two fifths of the sample goes to the ten largest clones.

The roughly 39 donors, aged about 6 to 90 years, were systemically healthy Caucasian individuals from Russia. Each donor gave approximately 9.4 milliliters of peripheral blood, drawn into EDTA-treated Vacutainer tubes. Ficoll-Paque density-gradient centrifugation was used to isolate PBMCs, with at least 7 million obtained per sample. Trizol reagent was used to extract total RNA from PBMCs, with at least 5 micrograms per sample. For every donor, flow cytometry on a PBMC aliquot measured the percentage of naive CD45RAhigh/CD27high T cells. A remark on this clonotype: Its antigen is not yet known. Per-base qualities were not stored, and no clone one base away is much larger.

V lost 3 bases and J lost 5 bases, and the count of bases not matched to a germline gene is 12. Reading the germline V gene gives CDR1 SGHRS and CDR2 YFSETQ. The cysteine opens and the phenylalanine closes a CDR3 of 17 amino acids. Left in the record is the CDR3 DNA by itself, 51 bases read in frame from the first base. The sequence is built from TRBV5-1 and TRBJ1-2; 11 bases in the junction line up with TRBD1. The specimen sequenced was blood. The clonotype comes from a man older than 75 in good health. The base sequence is TGCGCCAGCAGCTCCCCGACCGGACAGGGGGCGCGGTATGGCTACACCTTC. Translated, it reads CASSSPTGQGARYGYTF.